The 30 T cell receptor beta chains below all came from one sample that was sequenced in a study of T cell changes during pregnancy in multiple sclerosis. Profiling relied on immunoSEQ multiplex PCR, and the TCRdb table lists in-frame clones only, not all of them. The sample has fewer than 95,000 clones, 90% to 95% seen once. The sequencing here drew on peripheral blood, taken in the first trimester of pregnancy. These receptors were obtained from a female donor in good health, enrolled as a control in a pregnancy study.

V and J are TRBV27 and TRBJ2-3, with 8 bases fitting TRBD2. The CDR3 consists of 18 residues. V lost 0 bases, J lost 3 bases, and 11 bases stayed unmatched. Germline CDR1 is MNHEY and CDR2 is SMNVEV (reference sequence). The CDR3 protein is CASSLSAGEVLLTDTQYF. The DNA of the CDR3 is TGTGCCAGCAGTTTATCAGCGGGAGAAGTGCTTTTGACAGATACGCAGTATTTT.

The V gene is TRBV6-1, the J gene TRBJ2-1, with TRBD1 matching over 7 bases. The V segment lost 1 base and the J segment 0 bases; nucleotides outside the gene matches: 3. The CDR3 spans 16 residues. Germline-derived CDR1 and CDR2 are MNHNS and SASEGT. CDR3 in DNA: TGTGCCAGCAGTGAAGGTCCAGGGGGCTCCTACAATGAGCAGTTCTTC. Translating gives CASSEGPGGSYNEQFF.

V usage is TRBV18 and J usage is TRBJ2-1; 7 nucleotides align to TRBD1. The junction had 10 bases not matched to a gene; V was cut back by 2 bases and J by 9 bases. Germline CDR1 KGHSH, CDR2 LQKENI. The CDR3 contains 15 residues. The CDR3 loop is CASSPSQGELSEQFF. DNA of the CDR3: TGTGCCAGCTCACCAAGCCAGGGGGAATTGAGTGAGCAGTTCTTC.

The CDR3 here is CASSDSVGDYNEQFF. The CDR3 bases are TGTGCCAGCAGTGACTCGGTAGGGGACTACAATGAGCAGTTCTTC. The chain carries TRBV6-4 and TRBJ2-1; a possible D gene is TRBD1 (5 bases). This CDR3 region has 15 residues. Between the trimmed V and J ends, which lost 0 bases and 3 bases, there was a span of 9 bases. Germline V gives CDR1 MRHNA, CDR2 SNTAGT.

CDR3 coding DNA: TGTGCCAGCAGCCCCGCTGCGGGAGGGGGGTTCTCCTTCTACGAGCAGTACTTC. It yields the protein CASSPAAGGGFSFYEQYF. The chain employs TRBV7-9 and TRBJ2-7, with 9 positions matching TRBD2. V gave up 5 bases and J gave up 3 bases; unmatched junction bases: 17. CDR3 length: 18 residues. CDR1 is SEHNR, CDR2 FQNEAQ, per germline (reference sequence).

The chain carries TRBV27 and TRBJ1-2; maybe TRBD1 (5 bases). Deletions cut 8 bases from V and 7 bases from J, with 20 bases between. CDR3 length: 14 amino acids. Germline CDR1 and CDR2: MNHEY and SMNVEV (reference sequence). CDR3 DNA: TGTGCCAGCTTAGGGGAGCGAGGGGAGGGTGGCTACACCTTC. Residues: CASLGERGEGGYTF.

The chain has TRBV10-3 and TRBJ1-1; 9 bases fit TRBD1. Germline V lookup: CDR1 ENHRY, CDR2 SYGVKD. Losses at the gene ends were 6 bases for V and 7 bases for J; bases not matched to a gene: 3. There are 12 residues in the CDR3. CDR3 loop: CAISTGGGEAFF. The DNA of the CDR3 is TGTGCCATCAGCACAGGGGGCGGTGAAGCTTTCTTT.

The chain is built from TRBV5-1 and TRBJ2-6; D might be TRBD1 (6 bases). Trimming stripped 4 bases from V and 2 bases from J, with 13 bases between. Germline-derived CDR1 and CDR2 are SGHRS and YFSETQ. The CDR3 runs 16 residues. CDR3 coding DNA: TGCGCCAGCAGCGAAGGCCCAGGGGCTGGGGCCAACGTCCTGACTTTC. Translated, it gives CASSEGPGAGANVLTF.

This clone was seen only once. V gene TRBV28 combines with J gene TRBJ2-7, with 7 bases identical to TRBD1. After removal of 7 bases from V and 3 bases from J, the junction contained 0 bases not matched to a gene. Germline CDR1 MDHEN, CDR2 SYDVKM. This CDR3 has 11 residues. The CDR3 here is CASNRGYEQYF. Written as DNA, the CDR3 is TGTGCCAGCAACAGGGGCTACGAGCAGTACTTC.

The V gene is TRBV6-5, the J gene TRBJ2-7, with 7 bases identical to TRBD2. CDR1 and CDR2 (germline): MNHEY, SVGAGI. This CDR3 comprises 12 residues. The V segment lost 8 bases and the J segment 2 bases; nucleotides outside the gene matches: 3. The CDR3 nucleotides read TGTGCCAGCGGGGAGGGAGCCTACGAGCAGTACTTC. Encoded protein: CASGEGAYEQYF.

The V gene is TRBV5-1, the J gene TRBJ1-1; D is possibly TRBD1 (6 bases). Germline CDR1 is SGHRS and CDR2 is YFSETQ. V dropped 1 base and J dropped 1 base, with 8 bases sitting between them. The CDR3 is made up of 14 amino acids. The CDR3 sequence: CASSLTGPNTEAFF. In DNA form, the CDR3 reads TGCGCCAGCAGCTTGACAGGGCCGAACACTGAAGCTTTCTTT.

This chain links TRBV6-1 with TRBJ2-2, with D maybe TRBD1 (6 bases). This CDR3 has 15 residues. Germline V lookup: CDR1 MNHNS, CDR2 SASEGT. V shed 2 bases and J shed 3 bases, with 10 bases lying between them. CDR3 sequence: CASSERDTDTGELFF. As DNA, the CDR3 is TGTGCCAGCAGTGAAAGGGACACCGACACCGGGGAGCTGTTTTTT.

The genes are TRBV6-5 and TRBJ2-1; TRBD2 might be the D (6 bases). Germline loops: CDR1 MNHEY, CDR2 SVGAGI. Trimming cost V 0 bases and J 4 bases, with 10 bases left between them. There are 15 residues in the CDR3. This chain's CDR3 is CASSYSVGRYNEQFF. The CDR3 region has the DNA TGTGCCAGCAGTTACTCGGTCGGGAGATACAATGAGCAGTTCTTC.

This chain connects TRBV28 to TRBJ1-1; a possible D gene is TRBD1 (6 bases). CDR1 and CDR2 (germline): MDHEN, SYDVKM. V shed 2 bases and J shed 6 bases, with 13 bases lying between them. This CDR3 has 14 amino acids. The CDR3 sequence: CASSLETGGPEAFF. In DNA form, the CDR3 reads TGTGCCAGCAGTTTAGAGACAGGAGGCCCTGAAGCTTTCTTT.

This clone was recorded only once. The chain recombines TRBV15 with TRBJ2-1, with 7 bases lining up with TRBD2. Germline-derived CDR1 and CDR2 are LNHNV and YYDKDF (reference sequence). The CDR3 has 15 amino acids. Trimming took 7 bases from V and 5 from J; bases not matched to a gene: 11. The CDR3 here is CATTPGGRSHNEQFF. The CDR3 region has the DNA TGTGCCACCACCCCGGGCGGGAGAAGCCACAATGAGCAGTTCTTC.

The chain is built from TRBV7-2 and TRBJ2-3; 7 bases map to TRBD2. After removal of 3 bases from V and 1 base from J, the junction contained 4 bases not matched to a gene. Germline V gene data show CDR1 as SGHTA and CDR2 as FQGNSA. The CDR3 consists of 15 residues. CDR3: CASSLGGRGTDTQYF. The CDR3 coding sequence is TGTGCCAGCAGCTTGGGTGGGAGGGGCACAGATACGCAGTATTTT.

This chain uses TRBV5-4 with TRBJ2-7; TRBD2 agrees at 8 bases. The CDR3 consists of 16 residues. V was clipped by 4 bases and J by 6 bases; unmatched bases: 15. CDR1 is SGHNT, CDR2 YYREEE, per germline (reference sequence). The CDR3 is CASSPNGAGEVGEQYF. The CDR3 DNA follows: TGTGCCAGCAGCCCTAATGGAGCGGGAGAAGTGGGCGAGCAGTACTTC.

The rearrangement uses TRBV2 and TRBJ1-3; D perhaps matches TRBD1 (5 bases). With 3 bases removed from V and 11 bases from J, the gap between germline ends came to 20 bases. CDR1 and CDR2 from the germline V gene are SNHLY and FYNNEI. The CDR3 is 15 residues long. CDR3 coding DNA: TGTGCCAGCAGTGACGCCAGGGCCTCACTACCCGCCATATATTTT. It translates to CASSDARASLPAIYF.

The chain recombines TRBV27 with TRBJ2-4; a possible D gene is TRBD1 (5 bases). This CDR3 has 14 residues. From germline, CDR1 is MNHEY and CDR2 SMNVEV (reference sequence). Deletions cut 4 bases from V and 7 bases from J, with 14 bases between. CDR3 amino acids: CASSSRGFMNIQYF. CDR3 coding DNA: TGTGCCAGCAGTTCTAGGGGTTTTATGAACATTCAGTACTTC.

This chain uses TRBV6-5 with TRBJ1-2; D possibly corresponds to TRBD1 (5 bases). The germline CDR1 and CDR2 sequences are MNHEY and SVGAGI. This CDR3 has 12 residues. The V end lost 6 bases, the J end lost 3 bases, and 8 bases lay between the germline ends. The DNA of the CDR3 is TGTGCCAGCAGCTCGACAGACTATGGCTACACCTTC. It yields the protein CASSSTDYGYTF.

The J gene is TRBJ2-1, the V gene TRBV27, with TRBD2 matching over 12 bases. Germline V gene sequence: CDR1 MNHEY, CDR2 SMNVEV (reference sequence). The junction had 5 bases not matched to a gene; V was cut back by 3 bases and J by 2 bases. The CDR3 is 17 amino acids. The CDR3 protein is CASSFSSGRATYNEQFF. The CDR3 bases are TGTGCCAGCAGTTTTTCTAGCGGGAGGGCTACCTACAATGAGCAGTTCTTC.

This rearrangement joins TRBV28 to TRBJ2-6; D is perhaps TRBD2 (6 bases). Germline lookup yields CDR1 MDHEN and CDR2 SYDVKM. This CDR3 region has 16 residues. Trimming pared 4 bases from V and 0 bases from J, leaving 10 bases between. CDR3 nucleotide sequence: TGTGCCAGCAGTTCCGGACTACTCTCTGGGGCCAACGTCCTGACTTTC. Translated, it gives CASSSGLLSGANVLTF.

This chain connects TRBV11-2 to TRBJ1-1; D not resolved. Germline CDR1 SGHAT, CDR2 FQNNGV. Between the trimmed V and J ends, which lost 4 bases and 7 bases, there was a span of 16 bases. The CDR3 runs 14 residues. The DNA for the CDR3 is TGTGCCAGCAGCTCCCCCCGTCATGAGGGTGAAGCTTTCTTT. Its translation is CASSSPRHEGEAFF.

The J gene is TRBJ2-1, the V gene TRBV2; no reliable D call. V was cut by 5 bases and J by 2 bases, with 13 bases left in between. The CDR3 contains 15 residues. Germline values: CDR1 SNHLY, CDR2 FYNNEI. The chain's CDR3 is CASSTKVWPYNEQFF. CDR3 in DNA: TGTGCCAGCAGTACTAAGGTTTGGCCCTACAATGAGCAGTTCTTC. The full variable domain, its missing parts supplied by reference TRBV2 and TRBJ2-1, is EPEVTQTPSHQVTQMGQEVILRCVPISNHLYFYWYRQILGQKVEFLVSFYNNEISEKSEIFDDQFSVERPDGSNFTLKIRSTKLEDSAMYFCASSTKVWPYNEQFFGPGTRLTVL.

On this clone: The junction departs from germline at one end; a sequencing error may be responsible. The rearrangement joins TRBV4-2 to TRBJ2-7; tentative D call: TRBD2 (6 bases). The CDR3 consists of 16 residues. CDR1 is LGHNA and CDR2 is YNFKEQ in the germline V gene. CDR3 nucleotide sequence: TGTGCCAGCAGTCAAGTCGGGCGGGGCGACTCCTACGAGCAGTACTTC. This sequence encodes CASSQVGRGDSYEQYF.

The chain employs TRBV5-4 and TRBJ2-1; D may be TRBD1 (6 bases). This CDR3 is 15 amino acids long. Looked up from germline, CDR1 is SGHNT and CDR2 is YYREEE (reference sequence). V was pared by 5 bases and J by 3 bases, with 15 bases between. This CDR3 reads CASSSRRQDYNEQFF. CDR3 DNA: TGTGCCAGCAGTTCCCGGAGACAGGACTACAATGAGCAGTTCTTC.

The gene calls are TRBV19 and TRBJ2-2, with 8 bases that match TRBD1. This CDR3 is built from 16 residues. V trimming: 6 bases; J trimming: 1 base; junction bases outside the gene matches: 7. Germline CDR1 reads LNHDA; CDR2 reads SQIVND (reference sequence). The CDR3 spells CASRNRGQVNTGELFF. DNA of the CDR3: TGTGCCAGTAGAAACAGGGGACAGGTGAACACCGGGGAGCTGTTTTTT. The entire variable domain, with the rest obtained from reference TRBV19 and TRBJ2-2, is as follows: DGGITQSPKYLFRKEGQNVTLSCEQNLNHDAMYWYRQDPGQGLRLIYYSQIVNDFQKGDIAEGYSVSREKKESFPLTVTSAQKNPTAFYLCASRNRGQVNTGELFFGEGSRLTVL.

The chain carries TRBV7-9 and TRBJ2-1, with no clear D. CDR1 is SEHNR, CDR2 FQNEAQ, per germline (reference sequence). This CDR3 spans 12 amino acids. Trimming took off 5 bases at V and 11 bases at J, with 13 bases between the two ends. DNA of the CDR3: TGTGCCAGCAGCCCGCCAGATCAGAAGCAGTTCTTC. The encoded protein is CASSPPDQKQFF.

CDR3 region: CASSVSGTPQETQYF. The CDR3 bases are TGCGCCAGCAGCGTGTCCGGGACACCCCAAGAGACCCAGTACTTC. The chain combines TRBV5-1 with TRBJ2-5; possible D gene TRBD1, 6 bases. V was pared by 4 bases and J by 1 base, with 14 bases between. This CDR3 has 15 amino acids. From germline, CDR1 is SGHRS and CDR2 YFSETQ.

The chain combines TRBV7-8 with TRBJ2-1; 8 positions match TRBD2. Germline loops: CDR1 SGHVS, CDR2 FQNEAQ. The CDR3 has 15 amino acids. The J segment lost 4 bases and the V segment lost 4 bases, leaving 6 bases of the junction unmatched. CDR3 in DNA: TGTGCCAGCAGCTCCAAGCGGGAGATTTACAATGAGCAGTTCTTC. This sequence encodes CASSSKREIYNEQFF.